Reported below is one TCR beta chain. This entry comes from a study of monozygotic twins with inflammatory bowel disease. TCRdb reanalyzed the 5' RACE reads, giving one entry per CDR3 protein sequence and no DNA. This table lists approximately 340,000 distinct CDR3 sequences. CDR3 length equals 15 residues. The germline V gene has CDR1 MNHEY and CDR2 SVGAGI. Sequences were obtained from blood. The sequence came from a human donor with ulcerative colitis or Crohn's disease, or a healthy co-twin of an affected twin (not recorded which). The gene calls are TRBV6-5 and TRBJ2-7; there is no DNA to check the TCRdb D call of TRBD2. The CDR3 here is CASSYLAGSTYEQYF.